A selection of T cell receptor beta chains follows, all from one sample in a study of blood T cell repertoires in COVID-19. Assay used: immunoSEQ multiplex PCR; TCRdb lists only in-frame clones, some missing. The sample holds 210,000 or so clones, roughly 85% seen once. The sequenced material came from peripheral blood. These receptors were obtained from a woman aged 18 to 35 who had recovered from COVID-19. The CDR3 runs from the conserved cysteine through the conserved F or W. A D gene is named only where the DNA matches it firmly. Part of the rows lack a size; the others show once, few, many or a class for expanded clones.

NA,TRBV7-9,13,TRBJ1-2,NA,TGTGCCAGCAGCTTAGTTGGAGGGTCTGGCTACACCTTC,CASSLVGGSGYTF
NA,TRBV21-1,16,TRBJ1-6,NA,TGTGCCAGAACCCTTAGCCTATGCTCCTATAATTCACCCCTCCACTTT,CARTLSLCSYNSPLHF
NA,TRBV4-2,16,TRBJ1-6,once,TGTGCCAGCAGCCAAGTGACAGGTCCTAAGGGATCACCCCTCCACTTT,CASSQVTGPKGSPLHF
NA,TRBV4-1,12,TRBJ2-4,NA,TGCGCCAGCAGCCAAGCAGGGGACATTCAGTACTTC,CASSQAGDIQYF
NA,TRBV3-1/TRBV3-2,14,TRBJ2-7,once,TGTGCCAGCAGTCAGGCTCCGCAGGGCTACGAGCAGTACTTC,CASSQAPQGYEQYF
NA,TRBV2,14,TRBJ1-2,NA,TGTGCCAGCAAGGGACGGAGGGAAATCTATGGCTACACCTTC,CASKGRREIYGYTF
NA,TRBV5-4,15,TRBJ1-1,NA,TGTGCCAGCAGCCTAGCAGGCATGGGGGGCACTGAAGCTTTCTTT,CASSLAGMGGTEAFF
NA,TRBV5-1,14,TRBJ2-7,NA,TGCGCCAGCAGCTTGGCGCAGGGCCCCTACGAGCAGTACTTC,CASSLAQGPYEQYF
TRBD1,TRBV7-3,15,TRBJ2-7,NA,TGTGCCAGCAGCTTAACCGGCAGGGGGCCCTACGAGCAGTACTTC,CASSLTGRGPYEQYF
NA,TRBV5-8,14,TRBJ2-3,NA,TGTGCCAGCAGCTTGAGGCCCGACTTGGATACGCAGTATTTT,CASSLRPDLDTQYF
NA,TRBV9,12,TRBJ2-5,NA,TGTGCCAGCAGCAAACGGAGCGAGACCCAGTACTTC,CASSKRSETQYF
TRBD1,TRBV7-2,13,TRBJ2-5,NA,TGTGCCAGCAGCTCTACAGGGGGGGAGACCCAGTACTTC,CASSSTGGETQYF
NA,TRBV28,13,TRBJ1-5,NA,TGTGCCAGCAGCCGAACAGGTAATCAGCCCCAGCATTTT,CASSRTGNQPQHF
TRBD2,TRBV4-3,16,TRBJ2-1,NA,TGCGCCAGCAGCCAAGACTCGGCGGGAGGGCCTGGTGAGCAGTTCTTC,CASSQDSAGGPGEQFF
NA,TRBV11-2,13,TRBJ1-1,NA,TGTGCCAGCAGCTTATTAGATACGACTGAAGCTTTCTTT,CASSLLDTTEAFF
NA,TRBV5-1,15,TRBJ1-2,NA,TGCGCCAGCAGCCATGAGGCCAGGGCGTCTAGTGGCTACACCTTC,CASSHEARASSGYTF
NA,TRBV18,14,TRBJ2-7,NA,TGTGCCAGCTCACCATCGCAGGGAGGCTACGAGCAGTACTTC,CASSPSQGGYEQYF
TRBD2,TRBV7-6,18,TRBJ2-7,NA,TGTGCCAGCAGCTTAGTAGGTCGGACTAGCGGGAGCCCCTACGAGCAGTACTTC,CASSLVGRTSGSPYEQYF
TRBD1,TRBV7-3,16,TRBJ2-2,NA,TGTGCCAGCAGCTTACCGGGACAGGGAAAGACCGGGGAGCTGTTTTTT,CASSLPGQGKTGELFF
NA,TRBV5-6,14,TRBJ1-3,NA,TGTGCCAGCAGCTCGGCGGGAGGAGGAAACACCATATATTTT,CASSSAGGGNTIYF
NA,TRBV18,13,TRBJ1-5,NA,TGTGCCAGCTCACTGGACAGTTATCAGCCCCAGCATTTT,CASSLDSYQPQHF
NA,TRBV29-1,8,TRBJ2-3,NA,TGCAGCGATAATACGCAGTATTTT,CSDNTQYF
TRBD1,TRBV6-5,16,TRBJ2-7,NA,TGTGCCAGCAGTTACTCGGTGACAGGGGACAACGACGAGCAGTACTTC,CASSYSVTGDNDEQYF
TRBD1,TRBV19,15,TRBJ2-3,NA,TGTGCCAGTAGTATCAGGGACAGGTGGGCAGATACGCAGTATTTT,CASSIRDRWADTQYF
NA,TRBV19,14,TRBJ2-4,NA,TGTGCCAGTAGTATACGTTCCTCTATAAACATTCAGTACTTC,CASSIRSSINIQYF
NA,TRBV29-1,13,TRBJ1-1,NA,TGCAGCGTTGATGGTCAGGGGAGAACTGAAGCTTTCTTT,CSVDGQGRTEAFF
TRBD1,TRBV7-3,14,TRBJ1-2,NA,TGTACCAGCAGCCCCACAGGGGGCGGGTATGGCTACACCTTC,CTSSPTGGGYGYTF
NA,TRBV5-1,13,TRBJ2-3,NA,TGCGCCAGCAGCTCCAAATCCCTAGGTACGCAGTATTTT,CASSSKSLGTQYF
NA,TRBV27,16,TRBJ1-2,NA,TGTGCCAGCAGTTTTTACGCCCGGGGGATTAACTATGGCTACACCTTC,CASSFYARGINYGYTF
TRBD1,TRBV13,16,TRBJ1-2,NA,TGTGCCAGCAGCTTAGGGACAGGGGGGTTTCACTATGGCTACACCTTC,CASSLGTGGFHYGYTF
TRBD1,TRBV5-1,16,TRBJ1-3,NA,TGCGCCAGCAGCGCGACAGGGCTGGGCTCTGGAAACACCATATATTTT,CASSATGLGSGNTIYF
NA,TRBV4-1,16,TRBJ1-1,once,TGCGCCAGCAGCCAAGGTCCAGGGGTGGAGAACACTGAAGCTTTCTTT,CASSQGPGVENTEAFF
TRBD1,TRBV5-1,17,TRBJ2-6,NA,TGCGCCAGCAGGGTCCGGACAGGGGGATCTGGGGCCAACGTCCTGACTTTC,CASRVRTGGSGANVLTF
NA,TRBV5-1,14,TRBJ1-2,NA,TGCGCCAGCAGCTTGGCTGGAACAGCAGATGGCTACACCTTC,CASSLAGTADGYTF
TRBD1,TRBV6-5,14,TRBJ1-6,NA,TGTGCCAGCAGTTCAGGACAGGGAGGGTCACCCCTCCACTTT,CASSSGQGGSPLHF
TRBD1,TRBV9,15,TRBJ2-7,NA,TGTGCCAGCAGCGTAGAGGGAGCAGGGGGCGGCGAACAGTACTTC,CASSVEGAGGGEQYF
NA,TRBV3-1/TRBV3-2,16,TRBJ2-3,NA,TGTGCCAGCAGCCAAGGGATCCTAGGGGTTACAGATACGCAGTATTTT,CASSQGILGVTDTQYF
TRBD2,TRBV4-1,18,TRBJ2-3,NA,TGCGCCAGCAGCCTCAAGGTACTAGCGGGAGGGCCGGGTAACACGCAGTATTTT,CASSLKVLAGGPGNTQYF
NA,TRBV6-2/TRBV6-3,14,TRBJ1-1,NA,TGTGCCAGCAGTTACATCCGGGAGAACACTGAAGCTTTCTTT,CASSYIRENTEAFF
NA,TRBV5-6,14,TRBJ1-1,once,TGTGCCAGCAGTGACCCAGAGAAGGGGCGCGAAGCTTTCTTT,CASSDPEKGREAFF
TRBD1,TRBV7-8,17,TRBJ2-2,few,TGTGCCAGCAGCATGCCTAAGGACAGGGCGGACACCGGGGAGCTGTTTTTT,CASSMPKDRADTGELFF
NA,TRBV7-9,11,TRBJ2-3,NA,TGTGCCAGCAGCCTCCCAGATACGCAGTATTTT,CASSLPDTQYF
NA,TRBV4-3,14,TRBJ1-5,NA,TGCGCCAGCAGCCAAGATAGAGCCAATCAGCCCCAGCATTTT,CASSQDRANQPQHF
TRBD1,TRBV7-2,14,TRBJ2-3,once,TGTGCCAGCAGCCCGGACAGGCGCGGGGATACGCAGTATTTT,CASSPDRRGDTQYF
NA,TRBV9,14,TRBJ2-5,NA,TGTGCCAGCAGCGTAGGCGGCAATCAAGAGACCCAGTACTTC,CASSVGGNQETQYF
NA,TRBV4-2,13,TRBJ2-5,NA,TGTGCCAGCAGCCAGTCGGGGTCTGGGACCCAGTACTTC,CASSQSGSGTQYF
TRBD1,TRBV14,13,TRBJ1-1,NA,TGTGCCAGCAGACGACAGGGAAACACTGAAGCTTTCTTT,CASRRQGNTEAFF
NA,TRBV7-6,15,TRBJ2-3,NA,TGTGCCAGCAGCCTCACGACAGACTTCACAGATACGCAGTATTTT,CASSLTTDFTDTQYF
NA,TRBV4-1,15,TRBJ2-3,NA,TGCGCCAGCAGCCAAGTGCCAGGGGGGACAGATACGCAGTATTTT,CASSQVPGGTDTQYF
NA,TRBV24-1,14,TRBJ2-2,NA,TGTGCCACCAGTGATCACGACAGACTCGGGGAGCTGTTTTTT,CATSDHDRLGELFF